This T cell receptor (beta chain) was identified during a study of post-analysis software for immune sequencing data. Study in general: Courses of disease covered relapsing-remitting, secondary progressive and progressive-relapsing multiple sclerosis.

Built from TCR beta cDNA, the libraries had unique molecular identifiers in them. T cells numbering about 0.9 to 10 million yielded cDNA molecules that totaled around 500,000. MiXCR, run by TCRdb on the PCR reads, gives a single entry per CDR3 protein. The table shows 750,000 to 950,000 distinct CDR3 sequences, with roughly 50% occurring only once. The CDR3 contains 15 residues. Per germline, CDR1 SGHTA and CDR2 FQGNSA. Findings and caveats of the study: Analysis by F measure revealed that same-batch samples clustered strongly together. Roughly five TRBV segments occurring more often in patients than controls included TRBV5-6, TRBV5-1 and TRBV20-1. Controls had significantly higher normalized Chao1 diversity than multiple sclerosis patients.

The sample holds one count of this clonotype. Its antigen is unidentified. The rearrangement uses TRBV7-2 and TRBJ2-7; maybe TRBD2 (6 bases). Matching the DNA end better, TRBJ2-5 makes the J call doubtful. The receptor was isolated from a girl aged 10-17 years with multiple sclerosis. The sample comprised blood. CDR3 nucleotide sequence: TGTGCCAGCAGCGCCCGGAGGGTCCAAGGGGAGACCCAGTACTTC. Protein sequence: CASSARRVQGETQYF.